This T cell receptor beta chain was recovered during a study of T cell responses to AZD1222 COVID-19 vaccine. From germline, CDR1 is SGHTA and CDR2 FQGTGA. CDR3 length: 14 amino acids. Trimming cost V 0 bases and J 4 bases, with 9 bases left between them. Clones were sequenced by immunoSEQ multiplex PCR, and TCRdb holds only the in-frame ones, with some missing. The sample has about 180,000 clones; approximately 90% are singletons. This clone is a singleton in its sample. The receptor's source is an adult who received the MenACWY meningococcal vaccine as a control. Sequenced material: peripheral blood, taken 28 days after the second dose of the MenACWY control vaccine. The chain carries TRBV7-3 and TRBJ1-1; possibly TRBD1 for D (6 bases). CDR3: CASSLTQGTTEAFF. As DNA, the CDR3 is TGTGCCAGCAGCTTAACACAGGGTACCACTGAAGCTTTCTTT.